The 3 T cell receptor beta chains below were found in one sample sequenced in a study of shared clonotypes between healthy human individuals. This table comes from immunoSEQ multiplex PCR, and its TCRdb copy is limited to in-frame clones, with some not included. The profile shows fewer than 600,000 clones, 79% of them singletons. Sequenced material: PBMCs. These receptor sequences come from a woman in her thirties or forties in good health. Some clones in this sample may be carry-over from other donors' samples.

The rearrangement links TRBV5-4 to TRBJ2-7; 7 positions agree with TRBD2. The CDR3 is 15 residues long. Trimming took 4 bases from V and 6 from J; bases not matched to a gene: 13. Germline CDR1 and CDR2: SGHNT and YYREEE (reference sequence). The CDR3: CASSTHGGSFGEQYF. As DNA, the CDR3 is TGTGCCAGCAGCACCCACGGGGGGAGTTTTGGCGAGCAGTACTTC.

The J gene is TRBJ2-1, the V gene TRBV7-9; a weak D match, TRBD2 (6 bases). V gave up 3 bases and J gave up 4 bases, with 10 bases separating them. The CDR3 consists of 14 residues. The germline CDR1 and CDR2 sequences are SEHNR and FQNEAQ (reference sequence). The CDR3 DNA follows: TGTGCCAGCAGCTTGTCCGGGACTTACAATGAGCAGTTCTTC. Protein: CASSLSGTYNEQFF.

The CDR3 DNA sequence: TGTGCCAGCAGTGTCACCCGGGACAGGTATGGCTACACCTTC. This encodes CASSVTRDRYGYTF. The gene calls are TRBV6-1 and TRBJ1-2; TRBD1 matches at 8 bases. The junction had 6 bases not matched to a gene; V was cut back by 4 bases and J by 5 bases. Looked up from germline, CDR1 is MNHNS and CDR2 is SASEGT. The CDR3 extends over 14 amino acids.